Listed here is a single T cell receptor beta chain. Its antigen is unidentified. These data come from a study of radiation and T cells in renal cell carcinoma. J gave up 4 bases and V 5 bases, and 4 bases lay outside the gene matches. Germline V gene lookup returns CDR1 SGHDN and CDR2 FVKESK. CDR3 length: 14 amino acids. This sample's time point: blood 4 weeks post-SBRT, at nephrectomy. Described treatment: 15 Gy SBRT to primary tumor, nephrectomy 4 weeks later. Nephrectomy followed 15 Gy stereotactic body radiation by 4 weeks. Serial blood draws occurred at baseline and 2 and 4 weeks post-SBRT. The tumor was a clear cell renal cell carcinoma. Clones were read by immunoSEQ multiplex PCR, and TCRdb kept only the in-frame ones, dropping some. The profile shows approximately 150,000 clones, 86% of them singletons. Notes on the study in general: In blood, top tumor clones expanded by 2 weeks, shrinking by 4.

The clonotype comes from a woman aged 45-65 years with renal cell carcinoma. The sequencing here drew on blood, taken from a patient whose treatment included radiotherapy and nephrectomy. The rearrangement links TRBV14 to TRBJ1-1; TRBD1 matches at 10 bases. CDR3 protein: CASSYRTGGTEAFF. The CDR3 nucleotides are TGTGCCAGCAGCTACCGGACAGGGGGCACTGAAGCTTTCTTT.